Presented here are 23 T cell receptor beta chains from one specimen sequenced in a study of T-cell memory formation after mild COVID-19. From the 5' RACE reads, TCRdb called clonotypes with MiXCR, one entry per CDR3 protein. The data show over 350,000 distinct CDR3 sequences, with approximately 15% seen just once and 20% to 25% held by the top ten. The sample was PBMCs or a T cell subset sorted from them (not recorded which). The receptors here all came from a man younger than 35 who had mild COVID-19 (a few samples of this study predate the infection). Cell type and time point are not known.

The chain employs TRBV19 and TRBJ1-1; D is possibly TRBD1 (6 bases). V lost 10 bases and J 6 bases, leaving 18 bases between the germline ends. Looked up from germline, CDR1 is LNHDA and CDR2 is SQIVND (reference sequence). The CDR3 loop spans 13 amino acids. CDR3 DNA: TGTGCCACGCAACCCGGGGGCTCGTCTGAAGCTTTCTTT. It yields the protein CATQPGGSSEAFF.

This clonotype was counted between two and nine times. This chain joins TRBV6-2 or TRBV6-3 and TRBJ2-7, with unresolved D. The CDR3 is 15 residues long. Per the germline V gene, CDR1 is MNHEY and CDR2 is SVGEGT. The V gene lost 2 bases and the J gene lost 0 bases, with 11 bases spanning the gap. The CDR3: CASSYPPGTSYEQYF. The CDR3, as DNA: TGTGCCAGCAGTTACCCCCCCGGTACCTCCTACGAGCAGTACTTC.

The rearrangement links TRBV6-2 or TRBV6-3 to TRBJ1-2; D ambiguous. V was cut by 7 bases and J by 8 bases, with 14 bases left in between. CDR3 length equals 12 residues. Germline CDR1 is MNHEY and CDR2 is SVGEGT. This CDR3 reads CASKERGSGYTF. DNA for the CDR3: TGTGCCAGCAAAGAGAGAGGTTCGGGCTACACCTTC.

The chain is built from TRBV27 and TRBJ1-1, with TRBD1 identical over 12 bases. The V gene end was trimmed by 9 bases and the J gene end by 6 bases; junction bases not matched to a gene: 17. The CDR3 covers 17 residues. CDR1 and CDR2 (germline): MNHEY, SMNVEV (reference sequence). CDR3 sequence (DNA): TGTGCCAGTCGTCTGGGGACAGGGGGCTTTACTTTGGCTGAAGCTTTCTTT. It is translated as CASRLGTGGFTLAEAFF.

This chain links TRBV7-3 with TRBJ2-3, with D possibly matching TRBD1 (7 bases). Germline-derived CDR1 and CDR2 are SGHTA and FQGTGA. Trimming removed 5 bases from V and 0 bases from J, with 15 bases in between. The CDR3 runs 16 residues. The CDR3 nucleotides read TGTGCCAGCAGCCCCCAACAGGGGACTAGCACAGATACGCAGTATTTT. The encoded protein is CASSPQQGTSTDTQYF.

The chain's CDR3 is CSVEIGGWQYV. The DNA of the CDR3 is TGCAGCGTTGAAATCGGGGGTTGGCAGTACGTC. The chain is built from TRBV29-1 and TRBJ2-7, with D maybe TRBD2 (6 bases). The V end was cut by 2 bases, the J end by 9 bases, with 11 bases between. The CDR3 length is 11 residues. The germline V gene has CDR1 SQVTM and CDR2 ANQGSEA.

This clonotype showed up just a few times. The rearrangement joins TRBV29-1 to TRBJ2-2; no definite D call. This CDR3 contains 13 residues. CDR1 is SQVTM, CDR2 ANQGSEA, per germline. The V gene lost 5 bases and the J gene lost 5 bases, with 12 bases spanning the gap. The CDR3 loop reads CSVSRTATGELFF. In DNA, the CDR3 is TGCAGCGTTAGCCGGACGGCGACCGGGGAGCTGTTTTTT.

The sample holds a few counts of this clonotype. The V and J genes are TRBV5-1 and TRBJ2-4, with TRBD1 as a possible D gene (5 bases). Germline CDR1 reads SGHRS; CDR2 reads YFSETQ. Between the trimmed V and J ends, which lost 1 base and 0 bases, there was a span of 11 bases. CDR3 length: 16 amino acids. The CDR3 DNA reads TGCGCCAGCAGCTTGAATTTAGGGGAAGCCAAAAACATTCAGTACTTC. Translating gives CASSLNLGEAKNIQYF. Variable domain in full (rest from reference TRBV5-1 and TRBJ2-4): KAGVTQTPRYLIKTRGQQVTLSCSPISGHRSVSWYQQTPGQGLQFLFEYFSETQRNKGNFPGRFSGRQFSNSRSEMNVSTLELGDSALYLCASSLNLGEAKNIQYFGAGTRLSVL.

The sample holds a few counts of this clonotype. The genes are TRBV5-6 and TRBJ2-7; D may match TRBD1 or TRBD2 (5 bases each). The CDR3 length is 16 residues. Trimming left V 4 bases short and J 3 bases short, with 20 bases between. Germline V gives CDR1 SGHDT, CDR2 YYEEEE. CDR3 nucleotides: TGTGCCAGCAGCCGATTCACCGGGACGGTAGGCTACGAGCAGTACTTC. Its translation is CASSRFTGTVGYEQYF.

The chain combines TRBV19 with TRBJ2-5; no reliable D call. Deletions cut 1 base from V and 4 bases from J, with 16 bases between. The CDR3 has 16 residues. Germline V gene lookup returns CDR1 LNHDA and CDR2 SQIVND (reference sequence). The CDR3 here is CASSIAGRVLGETQYF. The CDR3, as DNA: TGTGCCAGTAGTATAGCCGGAAGGGTTCTTGGAGAGACCCAGTACTTC.

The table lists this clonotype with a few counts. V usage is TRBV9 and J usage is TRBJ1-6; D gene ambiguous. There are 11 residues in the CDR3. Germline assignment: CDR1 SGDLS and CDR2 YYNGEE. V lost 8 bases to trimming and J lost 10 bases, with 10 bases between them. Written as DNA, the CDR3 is TGTGCCAGAGAGCGGGAATCACCCCTCCACTTT. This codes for CARERESPLHF.

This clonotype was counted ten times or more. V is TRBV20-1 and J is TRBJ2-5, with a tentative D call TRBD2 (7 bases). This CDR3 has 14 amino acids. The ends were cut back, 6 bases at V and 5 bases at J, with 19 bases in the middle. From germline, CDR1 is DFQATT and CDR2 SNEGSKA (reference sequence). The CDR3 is CSADPAGAVETQYF. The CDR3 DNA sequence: TGCAGTGCCGACCCGGCGGGGGCCGTTGAGACCCAGTACTTC.

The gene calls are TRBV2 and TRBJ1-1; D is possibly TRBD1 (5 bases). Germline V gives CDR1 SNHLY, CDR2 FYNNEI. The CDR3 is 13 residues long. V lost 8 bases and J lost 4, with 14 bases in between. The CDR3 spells CASGRPGGTEAFF. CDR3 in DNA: TGTGCCAGCGGCCGACCCGGGGGCACTGAAGCTTTCTTT.

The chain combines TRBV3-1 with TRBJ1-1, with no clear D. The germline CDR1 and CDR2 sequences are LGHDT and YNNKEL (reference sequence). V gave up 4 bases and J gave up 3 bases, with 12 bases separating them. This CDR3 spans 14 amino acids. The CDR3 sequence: CASSPTYWDTEAFF. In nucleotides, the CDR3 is TGTGCCAGCAGCCCGACCTATTGGGACACTGAAGCTTTCTTT.

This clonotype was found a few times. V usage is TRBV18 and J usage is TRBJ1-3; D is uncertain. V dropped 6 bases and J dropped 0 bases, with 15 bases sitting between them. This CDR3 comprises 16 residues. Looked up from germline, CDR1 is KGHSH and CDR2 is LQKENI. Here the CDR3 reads CASSVNAVFSGNTIYF. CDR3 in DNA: TGTGCCAGCTCCGTTAATGCGGTTTTCTCTGGAAACACCATATATTTT. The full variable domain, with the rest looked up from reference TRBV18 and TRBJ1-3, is NAGVMQNPRHLVRRRGQEARLRCSPMKGHSHVYWYRQLPEEGLKFMVYLQKENIIDESGMPKERFSAEFPKEGPSILRIQQVVRGDSAAYFCASSVNAVFSGNTIYFGEGSWLTVV.

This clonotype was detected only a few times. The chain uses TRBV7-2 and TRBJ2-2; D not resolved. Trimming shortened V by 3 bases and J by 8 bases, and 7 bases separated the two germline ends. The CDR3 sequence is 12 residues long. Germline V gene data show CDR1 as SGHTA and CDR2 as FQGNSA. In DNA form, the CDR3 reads TGTGCCAGCAGCTTCCGGTGGGGGGAGCTGTTTTTT. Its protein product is CASSFRWGELFF.

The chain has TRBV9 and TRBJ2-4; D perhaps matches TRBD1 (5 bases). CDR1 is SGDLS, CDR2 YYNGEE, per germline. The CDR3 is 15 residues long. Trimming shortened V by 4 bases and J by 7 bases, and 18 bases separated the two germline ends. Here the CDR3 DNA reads TGTGCCAGCAGCCCCCAGGGAACAATCGCGAACATTCAGTACTTC. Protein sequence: CASSPQGTIANIQYF.

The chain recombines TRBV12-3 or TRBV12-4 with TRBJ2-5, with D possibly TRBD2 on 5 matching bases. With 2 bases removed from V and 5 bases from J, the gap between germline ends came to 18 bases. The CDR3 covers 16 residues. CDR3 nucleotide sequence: TGTGCCAGCAGTTTATGGGGTTGGGGAGCCACTGAGACCCAGTACTTC. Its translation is CASSLWGWGATETQYF.

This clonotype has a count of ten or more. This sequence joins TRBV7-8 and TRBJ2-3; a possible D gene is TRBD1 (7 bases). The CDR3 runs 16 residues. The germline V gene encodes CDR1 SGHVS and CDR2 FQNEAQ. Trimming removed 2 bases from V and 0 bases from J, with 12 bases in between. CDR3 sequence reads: CASSLRQGGSTDTQYF. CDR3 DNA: TGTGCCAGCAGCTTACGTCAGGGGGGTAGCACAGATACGCAGTATTTT.

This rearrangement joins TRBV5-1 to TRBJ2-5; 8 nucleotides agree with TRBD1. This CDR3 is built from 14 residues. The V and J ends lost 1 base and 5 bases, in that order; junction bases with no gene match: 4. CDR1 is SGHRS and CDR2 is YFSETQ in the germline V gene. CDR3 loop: CASSLQDRDETQYF. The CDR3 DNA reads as TGCGCCAGCAGCTTGCAGGACAGGGATGAGACCCAGTACTTC.

CDR3 in DNA: TGCGCCAGCACCACCCGGCAGGTGCAATACGTC. It specifies CASTTRQVQYV. This sequence joins TRBV5-1 and TRBJ2-7; D is ambiguous. Between the trimmed V and J ends, which lost 6 bases and 13 bases, there was a span of 17 bases. There are 11 residues in the CDR3. Germline CDR1 is SGHRS and CDR2 is YFSETQ.

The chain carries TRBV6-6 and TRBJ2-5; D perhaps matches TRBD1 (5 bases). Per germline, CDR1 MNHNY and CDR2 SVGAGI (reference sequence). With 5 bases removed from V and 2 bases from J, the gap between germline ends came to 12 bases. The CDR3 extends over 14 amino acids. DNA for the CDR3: TGTGCCAGCAGTGGTGGGGCGCGGCAAGAGACCCAGTACTTC. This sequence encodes CASSGGARQETQYF.

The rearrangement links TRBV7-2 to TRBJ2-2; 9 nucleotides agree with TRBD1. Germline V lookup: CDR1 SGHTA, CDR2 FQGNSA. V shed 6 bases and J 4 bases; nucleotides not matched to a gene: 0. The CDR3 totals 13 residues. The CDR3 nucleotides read TGTGCCAGCAGACAGGGGGCCACCGGGGAGCTGTTTTTT. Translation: CASRQGATGELFF.